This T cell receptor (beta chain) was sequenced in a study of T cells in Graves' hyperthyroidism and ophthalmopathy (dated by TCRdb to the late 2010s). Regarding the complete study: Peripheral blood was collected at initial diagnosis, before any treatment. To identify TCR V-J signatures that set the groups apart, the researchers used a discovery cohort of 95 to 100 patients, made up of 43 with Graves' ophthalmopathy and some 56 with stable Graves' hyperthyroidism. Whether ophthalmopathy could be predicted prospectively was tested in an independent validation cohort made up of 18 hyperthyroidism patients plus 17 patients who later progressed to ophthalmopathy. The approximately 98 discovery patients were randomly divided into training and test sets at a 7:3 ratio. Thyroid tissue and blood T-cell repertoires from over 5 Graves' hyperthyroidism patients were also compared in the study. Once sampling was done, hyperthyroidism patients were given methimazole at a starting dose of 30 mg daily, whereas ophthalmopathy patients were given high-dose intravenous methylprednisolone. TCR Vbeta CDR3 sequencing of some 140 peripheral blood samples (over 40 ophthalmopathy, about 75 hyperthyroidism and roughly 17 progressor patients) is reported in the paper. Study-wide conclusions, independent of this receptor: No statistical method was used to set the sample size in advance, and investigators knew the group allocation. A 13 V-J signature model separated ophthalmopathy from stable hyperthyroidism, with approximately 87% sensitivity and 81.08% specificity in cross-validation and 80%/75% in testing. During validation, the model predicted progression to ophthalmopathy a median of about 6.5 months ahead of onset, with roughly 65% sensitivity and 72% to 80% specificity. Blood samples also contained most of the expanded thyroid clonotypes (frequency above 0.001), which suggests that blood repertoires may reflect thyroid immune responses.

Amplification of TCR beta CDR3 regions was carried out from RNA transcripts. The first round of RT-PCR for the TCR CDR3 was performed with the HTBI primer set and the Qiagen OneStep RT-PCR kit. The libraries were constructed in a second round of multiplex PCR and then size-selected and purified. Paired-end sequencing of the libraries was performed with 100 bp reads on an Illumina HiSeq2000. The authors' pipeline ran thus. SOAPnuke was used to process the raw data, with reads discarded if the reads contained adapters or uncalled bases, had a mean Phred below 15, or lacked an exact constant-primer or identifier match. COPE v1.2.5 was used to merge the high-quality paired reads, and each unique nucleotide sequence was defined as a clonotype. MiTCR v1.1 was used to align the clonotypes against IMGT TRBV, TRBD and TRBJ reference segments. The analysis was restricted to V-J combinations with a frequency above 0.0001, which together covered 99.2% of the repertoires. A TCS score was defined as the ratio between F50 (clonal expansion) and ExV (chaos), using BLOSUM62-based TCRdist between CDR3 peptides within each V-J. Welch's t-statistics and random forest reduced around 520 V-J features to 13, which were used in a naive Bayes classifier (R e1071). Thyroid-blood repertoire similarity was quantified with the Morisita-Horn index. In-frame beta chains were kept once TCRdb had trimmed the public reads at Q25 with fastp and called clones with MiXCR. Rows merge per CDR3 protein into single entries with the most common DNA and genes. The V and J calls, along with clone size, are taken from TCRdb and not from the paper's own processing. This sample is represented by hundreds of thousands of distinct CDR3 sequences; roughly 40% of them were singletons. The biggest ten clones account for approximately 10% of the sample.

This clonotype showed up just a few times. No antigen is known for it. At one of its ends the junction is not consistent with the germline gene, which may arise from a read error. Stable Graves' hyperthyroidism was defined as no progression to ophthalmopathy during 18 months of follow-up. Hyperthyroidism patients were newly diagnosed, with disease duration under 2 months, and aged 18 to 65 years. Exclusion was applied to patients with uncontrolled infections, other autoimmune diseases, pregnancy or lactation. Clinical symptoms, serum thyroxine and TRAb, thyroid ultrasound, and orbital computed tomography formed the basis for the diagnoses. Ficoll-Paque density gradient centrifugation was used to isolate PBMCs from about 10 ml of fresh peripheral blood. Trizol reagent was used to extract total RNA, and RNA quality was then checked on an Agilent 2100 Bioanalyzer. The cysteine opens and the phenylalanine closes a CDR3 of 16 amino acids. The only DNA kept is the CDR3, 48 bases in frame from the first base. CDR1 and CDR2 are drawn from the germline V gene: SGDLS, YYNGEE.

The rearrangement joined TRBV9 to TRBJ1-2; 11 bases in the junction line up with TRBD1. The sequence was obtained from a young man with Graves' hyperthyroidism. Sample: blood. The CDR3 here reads CTSSPGTGGANYGYTF. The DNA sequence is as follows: TGTACCAGCAGCCCTGGGACAGGGGGTGCCAACTATGGCTACACCTTC.